This TCR beta chain stems from a study of cytomegalovirus exposure and HLA in healthy donors. Overall study: The approximately 680 first-cohort repertoires and the 130 or so validation repertoires shared the same platform, a later analysis reported. Study conclusions and caveats: The tendency of first-cohort TCR clusters to co-occur in the 130 or so validation repertoires was identified by a subsequent analysis. The authors listed around 150 TCR beta chains as cytomegalovirus-associated.

CDR1 is PRHDT, CDR2 FYEKMQ, per germline (reference sequence). The V gene lost 5 bases and the J gene lost 4 bases, with 5 bases spanning the gap. This CDR3 is 12 amino acids long. Sequencing was performed with immunoSEQ multiplex PCR; in TCRdb, only in-frame clones are kept and a portion is missing. Found here are around 70,000 clones, around 95% of them singletons; the top ten hold over 3%. This clone occurred once. Its target is unknown. Material: PBMCs. The TCR was taken from a young man in good health and CMV-seronegative. The chain couples TRBV13 to TRBJ1-4; D is ambiguous. As DNA, the CDR3 is TGTGCCAGCAGCGAGAATAATGAAAAACTGTTTTTT. It codes for CASSENNEKLFF.